The present T cell receptor (beta chain) was sequenced within a study of T cells after yellow fever vaccination. This clonotype was recorded a few times. Antigen unknown. Each CDR3 protein is one row after TCRdb ran MiXCR on the 5' RACE reads. This table has about 310,000 distinct CDR3 sequences, approximately 3.8% appearing once. Germline assignment: CDR1 SGHAT and CDR2 FQNNGV. The CDR3 contains 15 residues. The germline V and J ends were trimmed by 2 bases and 6 bases, with 13 bases remaining between them. Study conclusions and caveats: Peak timing came faster in the weaker secondary response, day 5 versus 15.

The specimen comprised PBMCs, sampled on the day of the yellow fever booster vaccination. This sequence joins TRBV11-2 and TRBJ1-4; maybe TRBD1 (6 bases). The receptor comes from a man aged 18 to 29 who received the YFV17D yellow fever vaccine. Written as DNA, the CDR3 is TGTGCCAGCAGCTTAACACTGGGGGCGTATGAAAAACTGTTTTTT. It encodes CASSLTLGAYEKLFF.